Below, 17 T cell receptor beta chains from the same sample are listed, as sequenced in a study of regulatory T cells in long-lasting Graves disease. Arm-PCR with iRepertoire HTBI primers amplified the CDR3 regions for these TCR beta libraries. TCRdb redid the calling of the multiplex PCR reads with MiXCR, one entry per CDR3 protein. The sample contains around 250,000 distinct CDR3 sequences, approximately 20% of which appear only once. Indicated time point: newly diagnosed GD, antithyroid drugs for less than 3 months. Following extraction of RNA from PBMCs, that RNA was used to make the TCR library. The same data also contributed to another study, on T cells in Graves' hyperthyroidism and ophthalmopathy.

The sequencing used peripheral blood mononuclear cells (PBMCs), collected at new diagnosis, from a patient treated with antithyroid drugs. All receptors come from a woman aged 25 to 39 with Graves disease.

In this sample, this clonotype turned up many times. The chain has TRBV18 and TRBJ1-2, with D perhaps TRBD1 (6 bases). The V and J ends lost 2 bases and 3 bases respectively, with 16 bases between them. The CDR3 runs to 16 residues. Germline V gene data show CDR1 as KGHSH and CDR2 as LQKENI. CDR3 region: CASSPLGNRAYYGYTF. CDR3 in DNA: TGTGCCAGCTCACCATTGGGGAACAGGGCTTACTATGGCTACACCTTC.

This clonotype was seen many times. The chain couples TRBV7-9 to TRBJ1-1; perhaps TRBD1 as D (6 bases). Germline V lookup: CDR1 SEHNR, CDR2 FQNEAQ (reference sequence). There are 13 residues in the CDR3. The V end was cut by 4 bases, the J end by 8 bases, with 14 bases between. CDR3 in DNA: TGTGCCAGCAGCTGGACCGAAGGGACAGAAGCTTTCTTT. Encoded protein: CASSWTEGTEAFF.

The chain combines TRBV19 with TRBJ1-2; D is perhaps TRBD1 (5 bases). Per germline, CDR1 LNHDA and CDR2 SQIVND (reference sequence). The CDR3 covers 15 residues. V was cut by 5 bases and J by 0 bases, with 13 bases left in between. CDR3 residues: CASSGRTGSNYGYTF. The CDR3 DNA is TGTGCCAGTAGTGGACGAACAGGTTCTAACTATGGCTACACCTTC.

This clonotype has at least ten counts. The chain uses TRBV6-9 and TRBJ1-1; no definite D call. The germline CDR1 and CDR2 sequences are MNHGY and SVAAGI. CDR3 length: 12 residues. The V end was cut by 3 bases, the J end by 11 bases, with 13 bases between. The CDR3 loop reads CASSYSKQSAFF. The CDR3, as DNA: TGTGCCAGCAGTTACTCGAAACAGAGCGCTTTCTTT.

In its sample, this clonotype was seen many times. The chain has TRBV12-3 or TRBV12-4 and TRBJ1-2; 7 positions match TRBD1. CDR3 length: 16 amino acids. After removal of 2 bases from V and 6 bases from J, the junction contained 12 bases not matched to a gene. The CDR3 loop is CASSLNPAGGYNGYTF. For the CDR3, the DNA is TGTGCCAGCAGTTTAAACCCGGCAGGGGGTTATAATGGCTACACCTTC.

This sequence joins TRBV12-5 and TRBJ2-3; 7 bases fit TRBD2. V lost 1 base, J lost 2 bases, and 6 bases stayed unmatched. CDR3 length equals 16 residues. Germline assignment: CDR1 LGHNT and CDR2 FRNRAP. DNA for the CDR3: TGTGCTAGTGGTTTGGGCCGGGGAGGGGACACAGATACGCAGTATTTT. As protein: CASGLGRGGDTDTQYF. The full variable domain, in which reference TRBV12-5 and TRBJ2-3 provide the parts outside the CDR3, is DARVTQTPRHKVTEMGQEVTMRCQPILGHNTVFWYRQTMMQGLELLAYFRNRAPLDDSGMPKDRFSAEMPDATLATLKIQPSEPRDSAVYFCASGLGRGGDTDTQYFGPGTRLTVL.

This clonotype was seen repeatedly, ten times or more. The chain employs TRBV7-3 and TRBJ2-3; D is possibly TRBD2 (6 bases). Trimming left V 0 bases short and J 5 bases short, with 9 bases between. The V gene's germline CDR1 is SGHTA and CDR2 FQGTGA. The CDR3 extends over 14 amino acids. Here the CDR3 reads CASSLTGEEDTQYF. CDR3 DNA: TGTGCCAGCAGCTTAACGGGGGAGGAAGATACGCAGTATTTT. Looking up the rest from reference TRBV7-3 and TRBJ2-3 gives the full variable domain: GAGVSQTPSNKVTEKGKYVELRCDPISGHTALYWYRQSLGQGPEFLIYFQGTGAADDSGLPNDRFFAVRPEGSVSTLKIQRTERGDSAVYLCASSLTGEEDTQYFGPGTRLTVL.

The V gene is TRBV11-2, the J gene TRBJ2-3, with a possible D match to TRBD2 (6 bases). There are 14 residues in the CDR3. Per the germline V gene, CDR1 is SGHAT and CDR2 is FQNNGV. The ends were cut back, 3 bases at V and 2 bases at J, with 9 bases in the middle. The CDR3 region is CASSFRGTTDTQYF. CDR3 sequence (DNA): TGTGCCAGCAGCTTCCGGGGGACCACAGATACGCAGTATTTT.

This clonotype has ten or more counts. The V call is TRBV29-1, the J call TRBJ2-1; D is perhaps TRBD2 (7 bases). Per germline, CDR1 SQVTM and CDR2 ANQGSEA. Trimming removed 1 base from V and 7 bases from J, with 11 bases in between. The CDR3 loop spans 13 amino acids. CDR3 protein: CSVEGGGRNEQFF. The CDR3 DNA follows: TGCAGCGTTGAAGGCGGGGGCAGGAATGAGCAGTTCTTC.

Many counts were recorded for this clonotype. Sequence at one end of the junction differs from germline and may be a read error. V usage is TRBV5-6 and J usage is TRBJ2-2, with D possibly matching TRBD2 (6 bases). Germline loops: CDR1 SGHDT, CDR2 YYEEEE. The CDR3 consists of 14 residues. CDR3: CASSLEGRTGELFF. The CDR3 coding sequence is TGTGCCAGCAGTTTGGAGGGCCGAACCGGGGAGCTGTTTTTT. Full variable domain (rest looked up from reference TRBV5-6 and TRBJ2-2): DAGVTQSPTHLIKTRGQQVTLRCSPKSGHDTVSWYQQALGQGPQFIFQYYEEEERQRGNFPDRFSGHQFPNYSSELNVNALLLGDSALYLCASSLEGRTGELFFGEGSRLTVL.

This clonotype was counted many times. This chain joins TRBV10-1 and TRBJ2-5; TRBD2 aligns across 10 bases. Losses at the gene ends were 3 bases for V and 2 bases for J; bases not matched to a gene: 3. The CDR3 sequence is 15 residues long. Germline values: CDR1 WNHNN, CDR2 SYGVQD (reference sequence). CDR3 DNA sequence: TGCGCCAGCAGTGATGGACTAGCGGATCAAGAGACCCAGTACTTC. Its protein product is CASSDGLADQETQYF.

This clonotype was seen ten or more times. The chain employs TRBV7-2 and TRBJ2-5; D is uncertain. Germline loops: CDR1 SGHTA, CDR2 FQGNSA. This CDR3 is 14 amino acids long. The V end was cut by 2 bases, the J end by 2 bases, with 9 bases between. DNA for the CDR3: TGTGCCAGCAGCTTACTAAACTCGCAAGAGACCCAGTACTTC. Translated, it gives CASSLLNSQETQYF. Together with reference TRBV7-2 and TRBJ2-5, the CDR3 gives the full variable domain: GAGVSQSPSNKVTEKGKDVELRCDPISGHTALYWYRQSLGQGLEFLIYFQGNSAPDKSGLPSDRFSAERTGGSVSTLTIQRTQQEDSAVYLCASSLLNSQETQYFGPGTRLLVL.

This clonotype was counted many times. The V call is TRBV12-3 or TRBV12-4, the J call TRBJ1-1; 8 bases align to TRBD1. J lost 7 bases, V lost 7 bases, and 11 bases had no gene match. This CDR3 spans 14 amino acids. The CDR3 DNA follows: TGTGCCAGCACATACAGGGGGGCAGGCGATGAAGCTTTCTTT. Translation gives CASTYRGAGDEAFF.

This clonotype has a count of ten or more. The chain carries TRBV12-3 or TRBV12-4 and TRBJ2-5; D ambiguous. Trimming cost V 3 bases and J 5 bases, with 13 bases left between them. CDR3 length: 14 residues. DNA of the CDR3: TGTGCCAGCAGTTTTGCATTAGGGATGGAGACCCAGTACTTC. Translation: CASSFALGMETQYF.

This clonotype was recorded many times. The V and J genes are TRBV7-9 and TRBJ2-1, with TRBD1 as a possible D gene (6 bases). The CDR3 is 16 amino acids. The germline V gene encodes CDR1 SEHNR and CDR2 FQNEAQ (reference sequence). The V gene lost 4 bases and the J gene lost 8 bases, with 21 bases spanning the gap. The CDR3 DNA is TGTGCCAGCAGCTGGCCCGGGGACACATCTTCGGATGAGCAGTTCTTC. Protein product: CASSWPGDTSSDEQFF.

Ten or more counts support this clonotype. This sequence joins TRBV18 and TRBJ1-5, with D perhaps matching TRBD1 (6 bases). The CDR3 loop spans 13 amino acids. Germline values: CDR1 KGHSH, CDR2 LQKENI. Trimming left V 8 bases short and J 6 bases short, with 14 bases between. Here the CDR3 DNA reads TGTGCCAGCCTCCAGGGGTTCGCTCAGCCCCAGCATTTT. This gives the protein CASLQGFAQPQHF.

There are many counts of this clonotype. CDR3 residues: CASSPTSGGQDTQYF. The CDR3 region has the DNA TGTGCCAGCAGTCCTACTAGCGGGGGTCAAGATACGCAGTATTTT. The rearrangement links TRBV12-3 or TRBV12-4 to TRBJ2-3; 11 bases are a match to TRBD2. CDR3 length: 15 residues. V gave up 5 bases and J gave up 5 bases; unmatched junction bases: 6.